The 2 T cell receptor beta chains given below trace back to one sample, sequenced in a study of T-cell reconstitution after alpha-beta-depleted transplantation in children (dated by TCRdb to 2016 to 2017). Library construction relied on PCR. Sequencing was carried out with an Illumina HiSeq 2500. Molecular barcoding was employed in the preparation of TCR libraries, with unique molecular identifiers being used to normalize TCRbeta repertoire quantification. Through fastp at Q25 and MiXCR, TCRdb rebuilt clones from the public reads, retaining in-frame beta chains. Merged by CDR3 protein, the rows form single entries marked with the most common genes and DNA. For this sample there are under 140,000 distinct CDR3 sequences; 10% appear just once. In total, the top ten clones hold more than 7% of the sample. Sample: PBMCs from the stem cell graft donor, taken from the stem cell graft. These receptors were obtained from a human donor who donated a stem cell graft to a child with acute lymphoblastic leukemia.

This clonotype has a count of ten or more. The chain joins TRBV7-9 to TRBJ1-1; TRBD1 is a possible D gene (6 bases). The CDR3 is 16 amino acids. Trimming removed 4 bases from V and 5 bases from J, with 20 bases in between. Germline V gene sequence: CDR1 SEHNR, CDR2 FQNEAQ (reference sequence). CDR3 protein: CASSSVSKGGFTEAFF. For the CDR3, the DNA is TGTGCCAGCAGCTCAGTCAGTAAAGGGGGGTTTACTGAAGCTTTCTTT.

This clonotype was observed at least ten times. The chain has TRBV28 and TRBJ2-5, with 10 bases identical to TRBD2. V lost 6 bases to trimming and J lost 5 bases; unmatched junction nucleotides: 12. CDR1 and CDR2 (germline): MDHEN, SYDVKM. This CDR3 comprises 16 residues. CDR3 DNA: TGTGCCAGCAGAAATCCGAGCGGGAGGGCCATTGAGACCCAGTACTTC. Translation gives CASRNPSGRAIETQYF. Variable domain in full (rest from reference TRBV28 and TRBJ2-5): DVKVTQSSRYLVKRTGEKVFLECVQDMDHENMFWYRQDPGLGLRLIYFSYDVKMKEKGDIPEGYSVSREKKERFSLILESASTNQTSMYLCASRNPSGRAIETQYFGPGTRLLVL.